Sequencing of this T cell receptor (beta chain) was carried out in a study of lymphopenia after photon versus proton radiotherapy. There are 14 residues in the CDR3. The germline CDR1 and CDR2 sequences are SGHTA and FQGTGA. The germline V and J ends were trimmed by 6 bases and 1 base, with 12 bases remaining between them. The protocol was immunoSEQ multiplex PCR, while the TCRdb copy is restricted to in-frame clones and leaves out a portion. The sample has around 25,000 clones, 85% seen once. A word on this clone: No antigen is known for it. The same CDR3 can be traced to other DNA sequences in this sample.

Broader study findings: Photon-treated patients lost naive T cells and TCR diversity; proton-treated stayed stable. Better survival with proton therapy was suggested as possible, not demonstrated.

The genes are TRBV7-3 and TRBJ2-5; tentatively, D is TRBD1 (6 bases). This receptor was obtained from a man aged 55 to 70 with pancreatic cancer. Sample: peripheral blood, taken from a patient treated with photon-based radiotherapy. CDR3: CASSPTGLQETQYF. CDR3 DNA: TGTGCCAGCAGTCCGACAGGTCTCCAAGAGACCCAGTACTTC.